The clone carrying this T cell receptor beta chain was detected many times. Its cognate antigen is unknown. The V end lost 1 base, the J end lost 7 bases, and 11 bases lay between the germline ends. CDR1 and CDR2 (germline): DFQATT, SNEGSKA (reference sequence). The CDR3 covers 13 residues. The data belong to a study of T cells in Graves' hyperthyroidism and ophthalmopathy. Study-wide findings and caveats: Most expanded thyroid clonotypes above 0.001 also appeared in blood.

Investigators excluded patients with uncontrolled infection, other autoimmune disease, pregnancy or lactation. Diagnosis relied on clinical symptoms, serum thyroxine and TRAb, thyroid ultrasound and orbital computed tomography. The PBMCs studied were ones that came from 10 ml fresh peripheral blood. RNA transcripts served as the template for amplifying TCR beta CDR3 regions. The primer set for the first-round RT-PCR of the TCR CDR3 was HTBI. TCRdb itself ran the multiplex PCR reads through MiXCR, one entry per CDR3 protein. The sample has 250,000 to 300,000 distinct CDR3 sequences; roughly 19% are singletons.

The receptor was isolated from a man in his fifties with Graves' ophthalmopathy. This chain joins TRBV20-1 and TRBJ2-1; weak D call: TRBD1 (5 bases). Sample: blood. The DNA for the CDR3 is TGCAGTGCTAGAGCCGACAGACGTAATGAGCAGTTCTTC. Its translation: CSARADRRNEQFF.